Each of the 9 T cell receptor beta chains below was sequenced from the same sample in a study of blood T cell repertoires in COVID-19. TCRdb's copy holds only in-frame clones and misses some; the assay was immunoSEQ multiplex PCR. The top ten clones hold more than 0.95% of a sample with approximately 250,000 clones, 70% to 90% of them seen once. Input material: PBMCs or T cells enriched from blood (not recorded which). The source is a woman aged 40 to 50 with acute COVID-19.

V usage is TRBV12-3 or TRBV12-4 and J usage is TRBJ2-5, with D possibly matching TRBD2 (5 bases). V lost 2 bases and J 5 bases, leaving 9 bases between the germline ends. This CDR3 is 13 amino acids long. The CDR3 bases are TGTGCCAGCAGTTTACAGCGCGGGGAGACCCAGTACTTC. Protein product: CASSLQRGETQYF.

The chain uses TRBV9 and TRBJ2-7; 7 bases are a match to TRBD2. V lost 1 base, J lost 4 bases, and 11 bases stayed unmatched. The CDR3 has 16 residues. Germline CDR1 is SGDLS and CDR2 is YYNGEE. The CDR3 bases are TGTGCCAGCAGCGTAAAGGCGGGAGATGGGGTGTACGAGCAGTACTTC. Translation: CASSVKAGDGVYEQYF.

The chain is built from TRBV10-3 and TRBJ1-2, with TRBD1 matching over 9 bases. The germline CDR1 and CDR2 sequences are ENHRY and SYGVKD. J gave up 7 bases and V 9 bases, and 15 bases lay outside the gene matches. This CDR3 is 15 amino acids long. The CDR3 sequence: CAIRTGDRDAGGYTF. CDR3 DNA sequence: TGTGCCATTCGGACGGGGGACAGGGATGCGGGTGGCTACACCTTC.

The chain employs TRBV7-3 and TRBJ1-2, with D possibly TRBD1 on 6 matching bases. Germline CDR1 SGHTA, CDR2 FQGTGA. The CDR3 spans 13 residues. The V gene lost 4 bases and the J gene lost 9 bases, with 15 bases spanning the gap. The CDR3 DNA is TGTGCCAGCAGCTCCCGGGGGGGCTTGAGCTACACCTTC. Protein product: CASSSRGGLSYTF. Complete variable domain (other parts from reference TRBV7-3 and TRBJ1-2): GAGVSQTPSNKVTEKGKYVELRCDPISGHTALYWYRQSLGQGPEFLIYFQGTGAADDSGLPNDRFFAVRPEGSVSTLKIQRTERGDSAVYLCASSSRGGLSYTFGSGTRLTVV.

This rearrangement joins TRBV2 to TRBJ2-1, with 8 nucleotides matching TRBD2. Germline V CDR1 and CDR2: SNHLY, FYNNEI. V dropped 6 bases and J dropped 0; count of bases not matched to a gene: 4. The CDR3 spans 15 residues. The CDR3 DNA reads as TGTGCCAGCAGAGGAACTAGCGGCTCCTACAATGAGCAGTTCTTC. This sequence encodes CASRGTSGSYNEQFF.

The V gene is TRBV5-5, the J gene TRBJ2-1; D possibly corresponds to TRBD2 (7 bases). The CDR3 contains 15 residues. Trimming removed 4 bases from V and 10 bases from J, with 21 bases in between. Germline V lookup: CDR1 SGHKS, CDR2 YYEKEE (reference sequence). The CDR3 region is CASSVGLPGVGEQFF. The CDR3, as DNA: TGTGCCAGCAGCGTGGGACTACCAGGGGTGGGCGAGCAGTTCTTC.

CDR3 protein: CASSQDLVGQGFNEQFF. The CDR3 DNA reads TGCGCCAGCAGCCAAGATCTCGTGGGACAGGGGTTCAATGAGCAGTTCTTC. The chain joins TRBV4-3 to TRBJ2-1, with 10 bases matching TRBD1. Losses at the gene ends were 0 bases for V and 6 bases for J; bases not matched to a gene: 8. CDR1 is LGHNA and CDR2 is YSLEER in the germline V gene. This CDR3 spans 17 amino acids.

This sequence joins TRBV5-6 and TRBJ1-1; TRBD1 agrees at 7 bases. V was clipped by 4 bases and J by 6 bases; unmatched bases: 12. In germline, CDR1 is SGHDT, CDR2 YYEEEE. The CDR3 length is 15 residues. DNA of the CDR3: TGTGCCAGCAGCGACTTACAGGGGTACGACTCTGAAGCTTTCTTT. As protein: CASSDLQGYDSEAFF.

The chain has TRBV7-3 and TRBJ2-1; 9 bases are shared with TRBD2. V shed 2 bases and J 8 bases; nucleotides not matched to a gene: 7. The germline gives CDR1 SGHTA, CDR2 FQGTGA. The CDR3 sequence is 15 residues long. The CDR3 loop reads CASSLSSGMFDEQFF. As DNA, the CDR3 is TGTGCCAGCAGCTTATCTAGCGGGATGTTCGATGAGCAGTTCTTC.